One and the same sample provided the 27 T cell receptor beta chains below, sequenced in a study of T cells in Graves' hyperthyroidism and ophthalmopathy. It was RNA transcripts that yielded the amplified TCR beta CDR3 regions. The HTBI primer set was used in a first-round RT-PCR of the TCR CDR3. Using its own MiXCR run on the multiplex PCR reads, TCRdb lists one record per CDR3 protein. The sample includes about 200,000 distinct CDR3 sequences, about 18% of them seen just once. The material sequenced was blood. The origin of the receptors is a man aged 35-49 years with Graves' hyperthyroidism.

This clonotype was recorded at least ten times. The genes are TRBV7-8 and TRBJ2-5; D is undetermined. This CDR3 is 15 amino acids long. V was clipped by 6 bases and J by 5 bases, with 19 bases between them. The V gene's germline CDR1 is SGHVS and CDR2 FQNEAQ. In DNA form, the CDR3 reads TGTGCCAGCAGTCGAGGCAACCTTAGGCAGGAGACCCAGTACTTC. As protein: CASSRGNLRQETQYF.

V and J are TRBV7-2 and TRBJ2-3, with 9 bases identical to TRBD2. Unmatched junction bases numbered 6, after V lost 5 bases and J lost 3 bases. The CDR3 is 15 amino acids. The germline V gene encodes CDR1 SGHTA and CDR2 FQGNSA. The CDR3 region is CASSDSGRPTDTQYF. DNA for the CDR3: TGTGCCAGCAGCGATAGCGGGAGACCGACAGATACGCAGTATTTT.

This clonotype was observed at least ten times. This chain uses TRBV13 with TRBJ2-3; no clear D gene. This CDR3 is 15 amino acids long. Germline assignment: CDR1 PRHDT and CDR2 FYEKMQ (reference sequence). Trimming took 2 bases from V and 1 from J, leaving 10 bases between them. In DNA, the CDR3 is TGTGCCAGCAGCTTAAGGTCTGGGGGCACAGATACGCAGTATTTT. Translating it yields CASSLRSGGTDTQYF.

This clonotype was picked up a small number of times. The chain employs TRBV5-5 and TRBJ1-2; D is undetermined. The CDR3 contains 14 residues. V was pared by 9 bases and J by 8 bases, with 23 bases between. The germline V gene encodes CDR1 SGHKS and CDR2 YYEKEE (reference sequence). The CDR3 DNA reads TGTGCCACGTCGGTGGGCTCCGGTTGGGAGGGCTACACCTTC. Its protein product is CATSVGSGWEGYTF.

This clonotype was seen repeatedly, ten times or more. J is TRBJ2-7 and V is TRBV2; D assignment may be TRBD1 or TRBD2 (5 bases each). The CDR3 extends over 12 amino acids. CDR1 is SNHLY and CDR2 is FYNNEI in the germline V gene. Deletions cut 7 bases from V and 3 bases from J, with 10 bases between. The CDR3 bases are TGTGCCAGCACCGGTGGGGGCTACGAGCAGTACTTC. Its translation: CASTGGGYEQYF.

This clonotype has ten or more counts. V gene TRBV7-9 combines with J gene TRBJ2-7; D remains ambiguous. The CDR3 spans 15 residues. Germline V CDR1 and CDR2: SEHNR, FQNEAQ (reference sequence). The V and J ends lost 5 bases and 0 bases respectively, with 14 bases between them. Here the CDR3 DNA reads TGTGCCAGCAGCCGAGGCCGGTTAAGCTCCTACGAGCAGTACTTC. This gives the protein CASSRGRLSSYEQYF.

This clonotype was observed many times. The chain couples TRBV25-1 to TRBJ2-3, with 10 bases fitting TRBD1. Germline V gene data show CDR1 as MGHDK and CDR2 as SYGVNS. This CDR3 has 16 residues. With 1 base clipped from V and 5 bases from J, the junction kept 6 bases outside the gene matches. The DNA for the CDR3 is TGTGCCAGCAGTGAATGGACAGGGGGGAGTCGAGATACGCAGTATTTT. Protein: CASSEWTGGSRDTQYF.

The chain recombines TRBV7-9 with TRBJ1-4; a possible D gene is TRBD1 (6 bases). The CDR3 spans 15 residues. CDR1 and CDR2 from the germline V gene are SEHNR and FQNEAQ (reference sequence). V lost 5 bases to trimming and J lost 6 bases, with 16 bases between them. The DNA for the CDR3 is TGTGCCAGCAGCCCCCGGGACCAGGGGTATGAAAAACTGTTTTTT. Protein product: CASSPRDQGYEKLFF.

The CDR3 sequence is CSAHRMPQYF. In DNA form, the CDR3 reads TGCAGTGCCCACAGAATGCCGCAGTATTTT. This chain joins TRBV20-1 and TRBJ2-3, with unresolved D. The CDR3 length is 10 residues. Germline values: CDR1 DFQATT, CDR2 SNEGSKA (reference sequence). The germline V and J ends were trimmed by 6 bases and 10 bases, with 11 bases remaining between them.

In this sample, this clonotype turned up many times. This chain connects TRBV11-2 to TRBJ1-6, with 8 nucleotides matching TRBD1. J gave up 7 bases and V 3 bases, and 5 bases lay outside the gene matches. This CDR3 region has 15 residues. Germline V gene sequence: CDR1 SGHAT, CDR2 FQNNGV. CDR3 DNA: TGTGCCAGCAGCTTTCGGGACAGGACAAATTCACCCCTCCACTTT. Translation: CASSFRDRTNSPLHF.

In this sample, this clonotype turned up a few times. The chain couples TRBV19 to TRBJ2-1, with 16 bases that match TRBD2. This CDR3 has 16 amino acids. CDR1 and CDR2 (germline): LNHDA, SQIVND (reference sequence). With V trimmed by 5 bases and J by 6 bases, 4 bases remained unmatched. CDR3 sequence (DNA): TGTGCCAGTAGTGGGACTAGCGGGGGGGCCGCCAATGAGCAGTTCTTC. Translating gives CASSGTSGGAANEQFF.

This clonotype appeared a few times. V and J are TRBV7-2 and TRBJ1-6; the D is unclear. Trimming cost V 5 bases and J 8 bases, with 7 bases left between them. The germline V gene has CDR1 SGHTA and CDR2 FQGNSA. The CDR3 consists of 12 residues. CDR3 amino acids: CASSTIYSPLHF. The CDR3 DNA reads TGTGCCAGCAGCACCATTTATTCACCCCTCCACTTT. The whole variable domain, filled in from reference TRBV7-2 and TRBJ1-6, reads GAGVSQSPSNKVTEKGKDVELRCDPISGHTALYWYRQSLGQGLEFLIYFQGNSAPDKSGLPSDRFSAERTGGSVSTLTIQRTQQEDSAVYLCASSTIYSPLHFGNGTRLTVT.

This clonotype was counted at least ten times. The J gene is TRBJ2-2, the V gene TRBV7-2, with D tentatively TRBD2 (5 bases). CDR1 and CDR2 from the germline V gene are SGHTA and FQGNSA. The length of the CDR3 is 15 residues. The germline V and J ends were trimmed by 5 bases and 4 bases, with 14 bases remaining between them. CDR3 amino acids: CASSPMTISTGELFF. The DNA for the CDR3 is TGTGCCAGCAGCCCAATGACTATCAGCACCGGGGAGCTGTTTTTT.

The sample holds many counts of this clonotype. The chain uses TRBV20-1 and TRBJ1-2; D unclear. This CDR3 is built from 13 residues. Germline-derived CDR1 and CDR2 are DFQATT and SNEGSKA (reference sequence). V shed 4 bases and J shed 8 bases, with 17 bases lying between them. The DNA of the CDR3 is TGCAGTGCTATCGCACCCTATCCCTACGGCTACACCTTC. Amino acids: CSAIAPYPYGYTF.

This clonotype was seen many times. The chain couples TRBV27 to TRBJ1-1; 9 bases fit TRBD1. The trim removed 8 bases at V and 1 base at J, leaving 8 bases unmatched. CDR1 and CDR2 (germline): MNHEY, SMNVEV (reference sequence). The length of the CDR3 is 15 residues. The CDR3 DNA follows: TGTGCCAGCCTTACAGGGGGCGACGGGAACACTGAAGCTTTCTTT. The encoded protein is CASLTGGDGNTEAFF.

The rearrangement links TRBV6-2 or TRBV6-3 to TRBJ1-2; 7 bases are shared with TRBD1. Trimming took 0 bases from V and 0 from J; bases not matched to a gene: 13. CDR3 length: 19 residues. Per the germline V gene, CDR1 is MNHEY and CDR2 is SVGEGT. CDR3 nucleotide sequence: TGTGCCAGCAGTTACTCGATGGCCGGGACAGATACTACTAACTATGGCTACACCTTC. Protein product: CASSYSMAGTDTTNYGYTF.

The chain recombines TRBV7-9 with TRBJ1-2; a possible D gene is TRBD1 (5 bases). Between the trimmed V and J ends, which lost 5 bases and 5 bases, there was a span of 15 bases. Germline assignment: CDR1 SEHNR and CDR2 FQNEAQ (reference sequence). The CDR3 runs 14 residues. The CDR3 nucleotides are TGTGCCAGCAGCCCATGGCAGGGCTTTTATGGCTACACCTTC. It encodes CASSPWQGFYGYTF.

This chain connects TRBV10-2 to TRBJ2-7; D gene uncertain. Per germline, CDR1 WSHSY and CDR2 SAAADI. Trimming took 4 bases from V and 5 from J, leaving 9 bases between them. This CDR3 spans 12 amino acids. In nucleotides, the CDR3 is TGCGCCAGCAGTGCGGAGACCCACGAGCAGTACTTC. Amino acid sequence: CASSAETHEQYF.

This clonotype was counted only a few times. A much larger clone is a single base away; this may be a read error. The chain combines TRBV4-2 with TRBJ2-7; D is perhaps TRBD2 (6 bases). V lost 0 bases, J lost 3 bases, and 6 bases lay in between. Looked up from germline, CDR1 is LGHNA and CDR2 is YNFKEQ. The length of the CDR3 is 13 residues. This chain's CDR3 is CASSQEGGYEQYF. For the CDR3, the DNA is TGTGCCAGCAGCCAAGAGGGGGGCTACGAGCAGTACTTC.

This clonotype was recorded at least ten times. The chain recombines TRBV6-1 with TRBJ2-7; D ambiguous. The CDR3 totals 12 residues. Trimming cost V 5 bases and J 2 bases, with 7 bases left between them. Per germline, CDR1 MNHNS and CDR2 SASEGT. The CDR3 sequence: CASSSTPYEQYF. CDR3 bases: TGTGCCAGCAGTTCCACACCCTACGAGCAGTACTTC.

This clonotype was counted once. The chain employs TRBV7-6 and TRBJ2-2; D gene ambiguous. Trimming stripped 4 bases from V and 6 bases from J, with 9 bases between. Germline CDR1 SGHVS, CDR2 FNYEAQ. The CDR3 runs to 13 residues. CDR3 nucleotides: TGTGCCAGCAGCTCATTACGGGCCGGGGAGCTGTTTTTT. Residues: CASSSLRAGELFF.

This clonotype was found many times. This chain uses TRBV29-1 with TRBJ1-5, with a weak D call TRBD1 (5 bases). From germline, CDR1 is SQVTM and CDR2 ANQGSEA. V lost 5 bases to trimming and J lost 0 bases, with 14 bases between them. CDR3 length: 15 amino acids. CDR3 sequence reads: CSVSAVGGSNQPQHF. CDR3 nucleotides: TGCAGCGTTTCCGCCGTGGGGGGTAGCAATCAGCCCCAGCATTTT. Filled out from reference TRBV29-1 and TRBJ1-5, the complete variable domain reads SAVISQKPSRDICQRGTSLTIQCQVDSQVTMMFWYRQQPGQSLTLIATANQGSEATYESGFVIDKFPISRPNLTFSTLTVSNMSPEDSSIYLCSVSAVGGSNQPQHFGDGTRLSIL.

This clonotype was detected ten times or more. The rearrangement joins TRBV27 to TRBJ1-2; D uncertain. The CDR3 spans 11 residues. The germline V gene encodes CDR1 MNHEY and CDR2 SMNVEV (reference sequence). The germline V and J ends were trimmed by 4 bases and 6 bases, with 6 bases remaining between them. CDR3 protein: CASSSSNGYTF. Here the CDR3 DNA reads TGTGCCAGCAGTTCCTCCAATGGCTACACCTTC.

The sample holds many counts of this clonotype. The V and J genes are TRBV20-1 and TRBJ2-5; 8 positions match TRBD2. This CDR3 contains 17 residues. V shed 0 bases and J 5 bases; nucleotides not matched to a gene: 14. Germline V gene sequence: CDR1 DFQATT, CDR2 SNEGSKA (reference sequence). This chain's CDR3 is CSARDRITGGPFETQYF. CDR3 nucleotides: TGCAGTGCTAGAGATCGGATCACGGGGGGGCCTTTTGAGACCCAGTACTTC.

This CDR3 reads CASLWYGEQYF. The CDR3, as DNA: TGTGCCAGCTTATGGTATGGCGAGCAGTACTTC. J is TRBJ2-7 and V is TRBV11-3; D ambiguous. CDR1 and CDR2 (germline): SGHNT, YENEEA. This CDR3 comprises 11 residues. V gave up 8 bases and J gave up 6 bases, with 11 bases separating them.

There are a few counts of this clonotype. The rearrangement joins TRBV18 to TRBJ1-3; no firm D call. CDR3 length equals 14 residues. CDR1 KGHSH and CDR2 LQKENI come from the germline V gene. Trimming pared 0 bases from V and 2 bases from J, leaving 5 bases between. In DNA form, the CDR3 reads TGTGCCAGCTCACCACCGTCCGCTGGAAACACCATATATTTT. Translated: CASSPPSAGNTIYF.

This clonotype showed up many times. The chain uses TRBV15 and TRBJ1-2; D is perhaps TRBD1 (6 bases). This CDR3 is 15 amino acids long. Trimming stripped 0 bases from V and 8 bases from J, with 16 bases between. The germline V gene encodes CDR1 LNHNV and CDR2 YYDKDF (reference sequence). The CDR3 nucleotides read TGTGCCACCAGCAGAGAAGGCTTGGGGGCCTACGGCTACACCTTC. It is translated as CATSREGLGAYGYTF.